The 8 T cell receptor beta chains given below trace back to one sample, sequenced in a study of T-cell reconstitution after alpha-beta-depleted transplantation in children (dated by TCRdb to about 2016). Library creation used PCR. Sequenced using an Illumina HiSeq 2500. TCR libraries were prepared with molecular barcoding, using unique molecular identifiers to normalize TCRbeta repertoire quantification. The public reads were reanalyzed by TCRdb: fastp trimming at Q25, MiXCR alignment, in-frame beta chains only. Each CDR3 protein appears once, grouped with its most common genes and DNA. Present in this sample are about 260,000 distinct CDR3 sequences, roughly 10% of which were seen just once. Jointly, the top ten make up 20% to 30% of the sample. The intended sense of this specimen's treatment or condition label: allogeneic hematopoietic cell transplantation with graft depleted of TCRalphabeta T cells and CD19 B cells.

The material sequenced was peripheral blood, taken 180 days after TCRalphabeta/CD19-depleted stem cell transplant. The source of these receptors is a male patient aged 2-9 years who had a stem cell transplant for chronic granulomatous disease, so the T cells may come from the graft donor.

This clonotype was recorded at least ten times. This chain connects TRBV18 to TRBJ2-1; 7 bases are a match to TRBD1. Germline CDR1 KGHSH, CDR2 LQKENI. Unmatched junction bases numbered 16, after V lost 3 bases and J lost 8 bases. The CDR3 runs 17 residues. For the CDR3, the DNA is TGTGCCAGCTCACCCAAAGCCGGGACAGTGGTAGTGGATGAGCAGTTCTTC. It codes for CASSPKAGTVVVDEQFF.

This clonotype came up many times. This rearrangement joins TRBV20-1 to TRBJ2-5, with D tentatively TRBD2 (6 bases). V lost 6 bases to trimming and J lost 6 bases, with 17 bases between them. Germline lookup yields CDR1 DFQATT and CDR2 SNEGSKA (reference sequence). There are 13 residues in the CDR3. This CDR3 is CSALGPGGKTQYF. The CDR3 nucleotides are TGCAGTGCCTTGGGCCCCGGGGGTAAGACCCAGTACTTC.

In its sample, this clonotype was seen many times. The chain employs TRBV29-1 and TRBJ2-1; TRBD1 is a possible D gene (5 bases). Deletions cut 5 bases from V and 0 bases from J, with 8 bases between. CDR1 and CDR2 (germline): SQVTM, ANQGSEA. This CDR3 region has 13 residues. The DNA of the CDR3 is TGCAGCGTTTCAGGGATCTCCTACAATGAGCAGTTCTTC. It translates to CSVSGISYNEQFF.

This clonotype was recorded at least ten times. The chain recombines TRBV7-6 with TRBJ2-1, with 7 positions matching TRBD1. The CDR3 extends over 13 amino acids. Germline-derived CDR1 and CDR2 are SGHVS and FNYEAQ. The ends lost 5 bases at V and 4 bases at J; junction bases unmatched: 2. For the CDR3, the DNA is TGTGCCAGCAGCGCGGACAGGTACAATGAGCAGTTCTTC. The encoded protein is CASSADRYNEQFF. Filled out from reference TRBV7-6 and TRBJ2-1, the complete variable domain reads GAGVSQSPRYKVTKRGQDVALRCDPISGHVSLYWYRQALGQGPEFLTYFNYEAQQDKSGLPNDRFSAERPEGSISTLTIQRTEQRDSAMYRCASSADRYNEQFFGPGTRLTVL.

This clonotype was seen ten or more times. The V and J genes are TRBV5-1 and TRBJ2-1; 7 bases are a match to TRBD1. Trimming took 3 bases from V and 1 from J; bases not matched to a gene: 7. CDR1 is SGHRS and CDR2 is YFSETQ in the germline V gene. CDR3 length equals 16 residues. CDR3 in DNA: TGCGCCAGCAGCTCGGTAGGGGGCCCATCCTACAATGAGCAGTTCTTC. Its protein product is CASSSVGGPSYNEQFF.

This clonotype was counted many times. The chain is built from TRBV27 and TRBJ2-7; D possibly matches TRBD1 or TRBD2 (5 bases each). CDR1 is MNHEY, CDR2 SMNVEV, per germline (reference sequence). This CDR3 is built from 15 residues. Trimming pared 2 bases from V and 1 base from J, leaving 12 bases between. CDR3: CASSLQGGFSYEQYF. CDR3 bases: TGTGCCAGCAGTTTACAGGGCGGGTTTTCCTACGAGCAGTACTTC.

This clonotype was detected many times. The gene calls are TRBV29-1 and TRBJ1-5; unclear D gene. This CDR3 is 15 amino acids long. The germline V and J ends were trimmed by 0 bases and 1 base, with 10 bases remaining between them. Germline-derived CDR1 and CDR2 are SQVTM and ANQGSEA. The CDR3 DNA follows: TGCAGCGTTGAAGAGAAGGCGGACAGCAATCAGCCCCAGCATTTT. Translating gives CSVEEKADSNQPQHF.

The chain links TRBV7-3 to TRBJ2-5; 13 bases agree with TRBD2. The germline CDR1 and CDR2 sequences are SGHTA and FQGTGA. This CDR3 comprises 16 residues. V trimming: 4 bases; J trimming: 5 bases; junction bases outside the gene matches: 7. CDR3 bases: TGTGCCAGCAGCTCAGGGACTAGCGGGATCTTGGAGACCCAGTACTTC. Translating it yields CASSSGTSGILETQYF.